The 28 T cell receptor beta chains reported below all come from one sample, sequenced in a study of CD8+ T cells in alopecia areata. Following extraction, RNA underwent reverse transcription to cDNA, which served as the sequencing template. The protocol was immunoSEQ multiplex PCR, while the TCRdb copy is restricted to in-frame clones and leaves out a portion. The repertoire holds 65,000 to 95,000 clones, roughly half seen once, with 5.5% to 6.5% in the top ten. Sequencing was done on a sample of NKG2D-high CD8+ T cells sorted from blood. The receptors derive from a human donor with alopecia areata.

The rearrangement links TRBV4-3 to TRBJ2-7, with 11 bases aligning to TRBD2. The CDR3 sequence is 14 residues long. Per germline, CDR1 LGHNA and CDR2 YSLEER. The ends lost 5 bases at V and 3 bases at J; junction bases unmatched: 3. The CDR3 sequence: CASSVTSGSYEQYF. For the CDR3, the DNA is TGCGCCAGCAGCGTTACTAGCGGGAGCTACGAGCAGTACTTC.

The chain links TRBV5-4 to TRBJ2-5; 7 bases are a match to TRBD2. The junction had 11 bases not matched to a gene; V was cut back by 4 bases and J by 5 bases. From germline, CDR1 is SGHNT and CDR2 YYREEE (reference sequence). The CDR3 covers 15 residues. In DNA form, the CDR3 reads TGTGCCAGCAGCCACTACTTGAGCGGGGATGAGACCCAGTACTTC. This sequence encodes CASSHYLSGDETQYF. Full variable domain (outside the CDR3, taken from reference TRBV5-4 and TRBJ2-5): ETGVTQSPTHLIKTRGQQVTLRCSSQSGHNTVSWYQQALGQGPQFIFQYYREEENGRGNFPPRFSGLQFPNYSSELNVNALELDDSALYLCASSHYLSGDETQYFGPGTRLLVL.

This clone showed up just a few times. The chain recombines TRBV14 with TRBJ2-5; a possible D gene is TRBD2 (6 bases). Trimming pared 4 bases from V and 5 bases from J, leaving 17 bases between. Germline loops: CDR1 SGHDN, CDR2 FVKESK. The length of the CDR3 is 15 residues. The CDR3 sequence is CASSLSAEGRETQYF. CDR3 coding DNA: TGTGCCAGCAGCCTGTCAGCGGAGGGACGGGAGACCCAGTACTTC. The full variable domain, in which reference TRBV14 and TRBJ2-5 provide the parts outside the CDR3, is EAGVTQFPSHSVIEKGQTVTLRCDPISGHDNLYWYRRVMGKEIKFLLHFVKESKQDESGMPNNRFLAERTGGTYSTLKVQPAELEDSGVYFCASSLSAEGRETQYFGPGTRLLVL.

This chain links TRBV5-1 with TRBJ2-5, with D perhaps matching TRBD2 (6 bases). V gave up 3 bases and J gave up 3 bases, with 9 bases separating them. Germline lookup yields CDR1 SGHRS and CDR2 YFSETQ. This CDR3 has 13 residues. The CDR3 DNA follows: TGCGCCAGCAGCTGGGGGGAGGAAGAGACCCAGTACTTC. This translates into CASSWGEEETQYF.

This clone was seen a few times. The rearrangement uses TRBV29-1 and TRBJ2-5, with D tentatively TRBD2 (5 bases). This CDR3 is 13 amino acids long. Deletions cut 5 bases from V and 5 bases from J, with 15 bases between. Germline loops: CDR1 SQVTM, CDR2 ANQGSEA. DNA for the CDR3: TGCAGCGTTATCGATACTAGATTTGAGACCCAGTACTTC. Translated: CSVIDTRFETQYF.

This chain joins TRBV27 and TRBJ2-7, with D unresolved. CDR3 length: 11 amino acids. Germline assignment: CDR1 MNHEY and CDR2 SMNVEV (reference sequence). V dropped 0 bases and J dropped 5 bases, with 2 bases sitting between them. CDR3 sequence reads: CASSLSNEQYF. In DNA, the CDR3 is TGTGCCAGCAGTTTATCCAACGAGCAGTACTTC.

CDR3 sequence (DNA): TGTGCCTGGAAATCGTGGGGTAGGGTCACTGAAGCTTTCTTT. Its protein is CAWKSWGRVTEAFF. The chain links TRBV30 to TRBJ1-1; no clear D. In germline, CDR1 is GTSNPN, CDR2 SVGIG (reference sequence). V shed 4 bases and J shed 4 bases, with 16 bases lying between them. The CDR3 has 14 residues.

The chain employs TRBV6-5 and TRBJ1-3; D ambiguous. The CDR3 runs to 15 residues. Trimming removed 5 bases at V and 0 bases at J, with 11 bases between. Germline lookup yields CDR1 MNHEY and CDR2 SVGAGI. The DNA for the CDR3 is TGTGCCAGCAGTCACCGCGGGTCCTCTGGAAACACCATATATTTT. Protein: CASSHRGSSGNTIYF.

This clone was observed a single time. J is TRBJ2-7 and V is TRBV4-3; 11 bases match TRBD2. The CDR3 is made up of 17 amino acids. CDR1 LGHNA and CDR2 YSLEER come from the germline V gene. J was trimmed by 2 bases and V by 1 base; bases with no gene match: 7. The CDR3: CASSQGLAGNGPYEQYF. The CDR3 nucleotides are TGCGCCAGCAGCCAAGGACTAGCGGGAAACGGGCCCTACGAGCAGTACTTC.

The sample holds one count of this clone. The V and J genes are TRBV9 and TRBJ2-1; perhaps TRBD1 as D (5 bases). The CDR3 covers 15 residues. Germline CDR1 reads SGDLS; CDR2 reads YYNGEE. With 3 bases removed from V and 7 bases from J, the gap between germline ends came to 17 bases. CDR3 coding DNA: TGTGCCAGCAGCGAGTCAGGGAACTCTGGTAATGAGCAGTTCTTC. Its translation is CASSESGNSGNEQFF.

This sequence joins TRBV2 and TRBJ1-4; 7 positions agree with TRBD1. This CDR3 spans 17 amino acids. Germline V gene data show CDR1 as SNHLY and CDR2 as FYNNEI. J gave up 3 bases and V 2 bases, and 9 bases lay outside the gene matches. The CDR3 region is CASSELGRGRANEKLFF. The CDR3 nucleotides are TGTGCCAGCAGTGAATTGGGCAGGGGGAGAGCTAATGAAAAACTGTTTTTT. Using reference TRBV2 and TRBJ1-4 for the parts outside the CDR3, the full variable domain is EPEVTQTPSHQVTQMGQEVILRCVPISNHLYFYWYRQILGQKVEFLVSFYNNEISEKSEIFDDQFSVERPDGSNFTLKIRSTKLEDSAMYFCASSELGRGRANEKLFFGSGTQLSVL.

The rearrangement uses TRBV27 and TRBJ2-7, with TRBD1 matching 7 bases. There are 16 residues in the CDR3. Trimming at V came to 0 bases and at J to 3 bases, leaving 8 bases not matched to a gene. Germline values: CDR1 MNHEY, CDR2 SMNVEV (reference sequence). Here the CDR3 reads CASSLSKQGTSYEQYF. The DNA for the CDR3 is TGTGCCAGCAGTTTATCGAAACAGGGGACAAGCTACGAGCAGTACTTC.

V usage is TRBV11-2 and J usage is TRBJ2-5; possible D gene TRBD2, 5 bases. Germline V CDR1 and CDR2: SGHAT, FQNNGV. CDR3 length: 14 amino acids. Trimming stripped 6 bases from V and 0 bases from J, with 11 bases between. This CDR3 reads CASRKTTYQETQYF. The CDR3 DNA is TGTGCCAGCAGAAAGACTACCTACCAAGAGACCCAGTACTTC.

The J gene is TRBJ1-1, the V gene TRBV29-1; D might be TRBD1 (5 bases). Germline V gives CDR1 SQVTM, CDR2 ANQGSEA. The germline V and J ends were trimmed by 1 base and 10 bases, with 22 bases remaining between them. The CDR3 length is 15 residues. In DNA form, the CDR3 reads TGCAGCGTTGAAGCGCCAATGGGGGGGAGCTTGGGAGCTTTCTTT. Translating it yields CSVEAPMGGSLGAFF.

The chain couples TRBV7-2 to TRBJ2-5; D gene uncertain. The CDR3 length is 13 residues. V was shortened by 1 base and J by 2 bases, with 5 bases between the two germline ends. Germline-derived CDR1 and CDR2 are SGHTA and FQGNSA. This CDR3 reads CASSLGPQETQYF. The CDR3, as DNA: TGTGCCAGCAGCTTAGGCCCACAAGAGACCCAGTACTTC.

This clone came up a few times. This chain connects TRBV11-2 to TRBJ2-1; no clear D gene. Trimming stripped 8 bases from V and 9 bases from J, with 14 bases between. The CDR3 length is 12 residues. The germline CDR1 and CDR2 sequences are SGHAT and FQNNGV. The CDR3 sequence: CASVNKGSEQFF. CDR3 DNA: TGTGCCAGCGTTAATAAAGGAAGTGAGCAGTTCTTC.

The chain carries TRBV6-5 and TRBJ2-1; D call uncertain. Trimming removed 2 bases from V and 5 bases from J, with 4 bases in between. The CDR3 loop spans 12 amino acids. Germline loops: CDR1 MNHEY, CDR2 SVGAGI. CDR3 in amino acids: CASSYPNNEQFF. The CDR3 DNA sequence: TGTGCCAGCAGTTACCCGAACAATGAGCAGTTCTTC.

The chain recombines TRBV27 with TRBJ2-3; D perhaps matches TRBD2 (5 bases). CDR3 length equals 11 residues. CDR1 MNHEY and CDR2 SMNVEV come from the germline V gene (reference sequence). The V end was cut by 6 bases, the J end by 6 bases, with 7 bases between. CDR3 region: CASSRGDTQYF. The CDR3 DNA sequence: TGTGCCAGCAGCCGCGGGGATACGCAGTATTTT.

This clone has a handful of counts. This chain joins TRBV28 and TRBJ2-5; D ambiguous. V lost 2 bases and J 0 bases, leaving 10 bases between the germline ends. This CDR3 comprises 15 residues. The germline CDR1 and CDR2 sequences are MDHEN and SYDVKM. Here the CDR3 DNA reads TGTGCCAGCAGTTTAATGCAGGATGACCAAGAGACCCAGTACTTC. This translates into CASSLMQDDQETQYF.

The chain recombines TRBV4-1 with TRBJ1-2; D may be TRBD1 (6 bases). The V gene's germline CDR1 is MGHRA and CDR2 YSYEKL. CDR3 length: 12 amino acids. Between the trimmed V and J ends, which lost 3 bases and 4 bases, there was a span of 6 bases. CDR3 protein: CASSQDSYGYTF. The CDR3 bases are TGCGCCAGCAGCCAGGACAGCTATGGCTACACCTTC.

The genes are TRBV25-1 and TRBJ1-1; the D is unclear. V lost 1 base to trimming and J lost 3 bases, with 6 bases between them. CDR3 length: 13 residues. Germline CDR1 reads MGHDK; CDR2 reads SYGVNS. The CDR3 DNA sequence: TGTGCCAGCAGTGAATTGAAGTACACTGAAGCTTTCTTT. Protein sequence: CASSELKYTEAFF.

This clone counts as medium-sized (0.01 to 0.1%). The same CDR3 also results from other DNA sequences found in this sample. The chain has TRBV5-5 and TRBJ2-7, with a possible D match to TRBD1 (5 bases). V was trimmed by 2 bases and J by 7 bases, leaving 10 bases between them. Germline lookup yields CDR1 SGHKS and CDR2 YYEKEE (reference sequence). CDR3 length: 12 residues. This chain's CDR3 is CASSFTGEEQYF. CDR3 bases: TGTGCCAGCAGCTTCACAGGTGAAGAGCAGTACTTC.

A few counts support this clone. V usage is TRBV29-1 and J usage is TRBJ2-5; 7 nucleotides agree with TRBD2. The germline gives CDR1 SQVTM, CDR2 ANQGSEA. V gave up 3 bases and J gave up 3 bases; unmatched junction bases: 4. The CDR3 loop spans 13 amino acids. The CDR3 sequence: CSVDGGGEETQYF. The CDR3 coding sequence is TGCAGCGTTGACGGCGGGGGAGAAGAGACCCAGTACTTC.

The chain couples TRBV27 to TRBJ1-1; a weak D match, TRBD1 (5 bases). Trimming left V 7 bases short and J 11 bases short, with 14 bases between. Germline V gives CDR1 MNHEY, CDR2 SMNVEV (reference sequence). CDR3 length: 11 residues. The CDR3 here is CASKVGVVAFF. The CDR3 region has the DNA TGTGCCAGCAAGGTGGGGGTTGTTGCTTTCTTT.

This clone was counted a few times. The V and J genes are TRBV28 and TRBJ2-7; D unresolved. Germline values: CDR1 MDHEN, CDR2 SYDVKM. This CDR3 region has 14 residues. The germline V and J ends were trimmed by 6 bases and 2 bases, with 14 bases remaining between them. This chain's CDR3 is CASSSPPKTYEQYF. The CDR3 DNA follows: TGTGCCAGCAGCTCCCCCCCGAAAACCTACGAGCAGTACTTC.

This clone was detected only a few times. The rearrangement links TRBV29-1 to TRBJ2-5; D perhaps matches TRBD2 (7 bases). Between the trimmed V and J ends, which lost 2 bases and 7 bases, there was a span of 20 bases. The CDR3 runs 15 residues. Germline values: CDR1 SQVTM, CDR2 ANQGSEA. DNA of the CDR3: TGCAGCGTTGAATTGTTGAGGGAGGGGGGAAGGACCCAGTACTTC. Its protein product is CSVELLREGGRTQYF.

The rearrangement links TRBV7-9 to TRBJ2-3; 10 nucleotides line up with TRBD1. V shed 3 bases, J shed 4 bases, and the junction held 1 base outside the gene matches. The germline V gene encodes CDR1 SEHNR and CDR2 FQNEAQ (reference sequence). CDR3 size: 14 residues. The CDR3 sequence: CASSLGQGPDTQYF. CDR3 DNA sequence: TGTGCCAGCAGCTTGGGACAGGGGCCAGATACGCAGTATTTT.

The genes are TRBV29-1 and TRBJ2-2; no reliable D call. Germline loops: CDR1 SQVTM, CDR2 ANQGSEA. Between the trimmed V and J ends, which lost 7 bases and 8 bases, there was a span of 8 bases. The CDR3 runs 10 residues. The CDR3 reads CSAEGGELFF. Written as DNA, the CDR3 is TGCAGCGCCGAAGGAGGGGAGCTGTTTTTT.